This is a list of T cell receptor beta chains from one sample in a study of human T cells and chemical hapten exposure. TCRdb independently ran MiXCR on the RACE reads; one entry per CDR3 protein. The data contain more than 250,000 distinct CDR3 sequences, 8.6% of them singletons. The sample in question was whole blood, obtained in connection with sensitization to the hapten diphenylcyclopropenone (DPC). These receptors originate from a woman in her thirties or forties with alopecia areata. Some clones in this sample may be carry-over from other donors' samples. The CDR3 runs from the conserved cysteine through the conserved F or W. The D gene is left open where the match is weak. A clone size is listed for some rows: how often the clone was seen (once, few, many), or a class if it is expanded.

D gene: NA
V gene: TRBV29-1
clone size: few
J gene: TRBJ2-5
CDR3 DNA: TGCAGCGTTGGGCCCGGGACAAGCCTAATGGGGGCCCAGTACTTC
CDR3 protein: CSVGPGTSLMGAQYF

D gene: NA
V gene: TRBV29-1
clone size: few
J gene: TRBJ2-5
CDR3 DNA: TGCAGCGTTGAACACCAGGAAAAAGAGACCCAGTACTTC
CDR3 protein: CSVEHQEKETQYF

D gene: NA
V gene: TRBV7-2
clone size: NA
J gene: TRBJ1-4
CDR3 DNA: TGTGCCAGCAGCGTACAGGGATTTACTAATGAAAAACTGTTTTTT
CDR3 protein: CASSVQGFTNEKLFF

D gene: NA
V gene: TRBV28
clone size: many
J gene: TRBJ2-7
CDR3 DNA: TGTGCCAGCATTGGGCTAGCAGATAGGGGGCAGTACTTC
CDR3 protein: CASIGLADRGQYF

D gene: TRBD2
V gene: TRBV20-1
clone size: few
J gene: TRBJ2-3
CDR3 DNA: TGCAGTGCTTATCTAGCGGCTAGCACAGATACGCAGTATTTT
CDR3 protein: CSAYLAASTDTQYF

D gene: TRBD2
V gene: TRBV28
clone size: many
J gene: TRBJ2-5
CDR3 DNA: TGTGCCAGCCTAGGGACTAGGTACGAGACCCAGTACTTC
CDR3 protein: CASLGTRYETQYF

D gene: NA
V gene: TRBV7-2
clone size: few
J gene: TRBJ2-1
CDR3 DNA: TGTGCCAGCAGCCAACCCCCTGAGGGGGGCAATGAGCAGTTCTTC
CDR3 protein: CASSQPPEGGNEQFF

D gene: NA
V gene: TRBV6-5
clone size: few
J gene: TRBJ2-1
CDR3 DNA: TGTGCCAGCAGTTACCGAAGAGTTGGGTACAATGAGCAGTTCTTC
CDR3 protein: CASSYRRVGYNEQFF

D gene: NA
V gene: TRBV9
clone size: many
J gene: TRBJ2-7
CDR3 DNA: TGTGCCAGCAGCGTAGCAACAGGCCACTACGAGCAGTACTTC
CDR3 protein: CASSVATGHYEQYF

D gene: NA
V gene: TRBV29-1
clone size: few
J gene: TRBJ2-5
CDR3 DNA: TGCAGCGTTGACGGACAGACAGAGACCCAGTACTTC
CDR3 protein: CSVDGQTETQYF

D gene: NA
V gene: TRBV28
clone size: NA
J gene: TRBJ1-5
CDR3 DNA: TGTGCCAGCAGCTCGGGCGGGATATATCAGCCCCAGCATTTT
CDR3 protein: CASSSGGIYQPQHF

D gene: TRBD1
V gene: TRBV7-9
clone size: few
J gene: TRBJ2-3
CDR3 DNA: TGTGCCAGCAGCCCCCTGGACAGGGGGCGGGTAGATACGCAGTATTTT
CDR3 protein: CASSPLDRGRVDTQYF

D gene: NA
V gene: TRBV28
clone size: few
J gene: TRBJ2-4
CDR3 DNA: TGTGCCATATCCGAGGGGACAGCCAAAAACATTCAGTACTTC
CDR3 protein: CAISEGTAKNIQYF

D gene: TRBD2
V gene: TRBV29-1
clone size: few
J gene: TRBJ2-7
CDR3 DNA: TGCAGCGTTGAAGTACTCACTAGCGCAGAGCAGTACTTC
CDR3 protein: CSVEVLTSAEQYF

D gene: NA
V gene: TRBV11-2
clone size: few
J gene: TRBJ2-2
CDR3 DNA: TGTGCCAGCGGGCAGACTAACACCGGGGAGCTGTTTTTT
CDR3 protein: CASGQTNTGELFF

D gene: TRBD1
V gene: TRBV28
clone size: many
J gene: TRBJ2-1
CDR3 DNA: TGTGCCAGCAGTTTCCCTCCGCCAGGGGGATCCTACAATGAGCAGTTCTTC
CDR3 protein: CASSFPPPGGSYNEQFF

D gene: NA
V gene: TRBV20-1
clone size: NA
J gene: TRBJ2-7
CDR3 DNA: TGCAGTGCTAGAGATCAGACACGACAATCCTACGAGCAGTACTTC
CDR3 protein: CSARDQTRQSYEQYF

D gene: TRBD1
V gene: TRBV3-1
clone size: NA
J gene: TRBJ2-7
CDR3 DNA: TGTGCCAGCAGCCGGGACAGTAACTACGAGCAGTACTTC
CDR3 protein: CASSRDSNYEQYF

D gene: NA
V gene: TRBV20-1
clone size: NA
J gene: TRBJ1-5
CDR3 DNA: TGCAGTGCCCCCCCAGGGATGGAGCAGCCCCAGCATTTT
CDR3 protein: CSAPPGMEQPQHF

D gene: NA
V gene: TRBV10-3
clone size: NA
J gene: TRBJ2-5
CDR3 DNA: TGTGCCATCAGAGACTTGGAACTGGCGGAGACCCAGTACTTC
CDR3 protein: CAIRDLELAETQYF

D gene: NA
V gene: TRBV7-8
clone size: few
J gene: TRBJ2-7
CDR3 DNA: TGTGCCAGCAGCTTTCAAGACGCAGGGGGGAGCTACGAGCAGTACTTC
CDR3 protein: CASSFQDAGGSYEQYF

D gene: TRBD2
V gene: TRBV12-3/TRBV12-4
clone size: many
J gene: TRBJ2-1
CDR3 DNA: TGTGCCAGCAGTCCATTAACTAGCGGGAGCTACAATGAGCAGTTCTTC
CDR3 protein: CASSPLTSGSYNEQFF

D gene: NA
V gene: TRBV28
clone size: few
J gene: TRBJ2-3
CDR3 DNA: TGTGCCAGCAGTCTGGGGGCGAGGACAGATACGCAGTATTTT
CDR3 protein: CASSLGARTDTQYF

D gene: NA
V gene: TRBV20-1
clone size: NA
J gene: TRBJ1-5
CDR3 DNA: TGCAGTGCTAGCGATGGTCCAGGACAGCATTTT
CDR3 protein: CSASDGPGQHF

D gene: TRBD1
V gene: TRBV12-3/TRBV12-4
clone size: few
J gene: TRBJ2-1
CDR3 DNA: TGTGCCAGCAGGACTACCGGGACAGGGCACAATGAGCAGTTCTTC
CDR3 protein: CASRTTGTGHNEQFF

D gene: NA
V gene: TRBV20-1
clone size: few
J gene: TRBJ1-1
CDR3 DNA: TGCAGTGCTAGAGATGCCGGGAGGGGGATGAACACTGAAGCTTTCTTT
CDR3 protein: CSARDAGRGMNTEAFF

D gene: NA
V gene: TRBV5-8
clone size: many
J gene: TRBJ1-5
CDR3 DNA: TGTGCCAGCAGCCCCCCAAATCAGCCCCAGCATTTT
CDR3 protein: CASSPPNQPQHF

D gene: NA
V gene: TRBV7-9
clone size: NA
J gene: TRBJ2-3
CDR3 DNA: TGTGCCAGCAGCTTAGGAGGACAGCCTGTCACAGATACGCAGTATTTT
CDR3 protein: CASSLGGQPVTDTQYF

D gene: TRBD1
V gene: TRBV7-2
clone size: few
J gene: TRBJ1-4
CDR3 DNA: TGTGCCAGCAGCCCAGGACAGGGATCTCATGAAAAACTGTTTTTT
CDR3 protein: CASSPGQGSHEKLFF

D gene: NA
V gene: TRBV6-2/TRBV6-3
clone size: few
J gene: TRBJ2-4
CDR3 DNA: TGTGCCAGCAGTCCCCCCGCAGTCGGCATTCAGTACTTC
CDR3 protein: CASSPPAVGIQYF

D gene: TRBD2
V gene: TRBV6-5
clone size: NA
J gene: TRBJ2-1
CDR3 DNA: TGTGCCAGCAGAGTAACTAGCGGGAGCGTTAATTCCTACAATGAGCAGTTCTTC
CDR3 protein: CASRVTSGSVNSYNEQFF

D gene: NA
V gene: TRBV12-3/TRBV12-4
clone size: many
J gene: TRBJ1-1
CDR3 DNA: TGTGCCAGCAGTATCGACAGGAACACTGAAGCTTTCTTT
CDR3 protein: CASSIDRNTEAFF

D gene: NA
V gene: TRBV7-2
clone size: few
J gene: TRBJ1-1
CDR3 DNA: TGTGCCAGCGCCTACAACGGGGGTAACGACAGGAAAGCTTTCTTT
CDR3 protein: CASAYNGGNDRKAFF

D gene: NA
V gene: TRBV28
clone size: few
J gene: TRBJ2-1
CDR3 DNA: TGTGCCAGCAGTTTGGGGCAGTCCCGTGAGCAGTTCTTC
CDR3 protein: CASSLGQSREQFF

D gene: NA
V gene: TRBV29-1
clone size: many
J gene: TRBJ2-7
CDR3 DNA: TGCAGCGTTGAAGATCCAGGGGCCTACGAGCAGTACTTC
CDR3 protein: CSVEDPGAYEQYF

D gene: NA
V gene: TRBV10-3
clone size: NA
J gene: TRBJ2-1
CDR3 DNA: TGTGCCATCTTGGAACCACCGGAGCAGTTCTTC
CDR3 protein: CAILEPPEQFF

D gene: TRBD1
V gene: TRBV5-1
clone size: NA
J gene: TRBJ2-2
CDR3 DNA: TGCGCCAGCAGCTCCATGGACAGGGCCGGGGAGCTGTTTTTT
CDR3 protein: CASSSMDRAGELFF

D gene: TRBD2
V gene: TRBV25-1
clone size: few
J gene: TRBJ2-1
CDR3 DNA: TGTGCCAGCAGTGCGACGACGGGACTAGCGGGAGCCTATGAGCAGTTCTTC
CDR3 protein: CASSATTGLAGAYEQFF

D gene: NA
V gene: TRBV7-2
clone size: few
J gene: TRBJ2-3
CDR3 DNA: TGTGCCAGCAGCGCTACGACAGCAGATACGCAGTATTTT
CDR3 protein: CASSATTADTQYF

D gene: NA
V gene: TRBV5-1
clone size: NA
J gene: TRBJ2-7
CDR3 DNA: TGCGCCAGCAGATTGAGGACGTACGAGCAGTACTTC
CDR3 protein: CASRLRTYEQYF

D gene: TRBD2
V gene: TRBV24-1
clone size: many
J gene: TRBJ2-2
CDR3 DNA: TGTGCCACCAGTGATACGGGACTAGCGGGAGTAAAAACCGGGGAGCTGTTTTTT
CDR3 protein: CATSDTGLAGVKTGELFF

D gene: TRBD1
V gene: TRBV25-1
clone size: NA
J gene: TRBJ1-1
CDR3 DNA: TGTGCCAGCACCTATGGACAGGGACTACGAGCTTTCTTT
CDR3 protein: CASTYGQGLRAFF

D gene: TRBD2
V gene: TRBV7-2
clone size: NA
J gene: TRBJ2-2
CDR3 DNA: TGTGCCAGCAGCCCAATAGCGGGAGCGTCCGGGGAGCTGTTTTTT
CDR3 protein: CASSPIAGASGELFF

D gene: NA
V gene: TRBV12-3/TRBV12-4
clone size: NA
J gene: TRBJ2-5
CDR3 DNA: TGTGCCAGCAGTCCGAGGGGGGCCCAGTACTTC
CDR3 protein: CASSPRGAQYF

D gene: NA
V gene: TRBV7-2
clone size: many
J gene: TRBJ2-1
CDR3 DNA: TGTGCCAGCAGCTTAGAACCAAACAATGAGCAGTTCTTC
CDR3 protein: CASSLEPNNEQFF

D gene: NA
V gene: TRBV9
clone size: NA
J gene: TRBJ2-7
CDR3 DNA: TGTGCCAGCAGCGCGGAGGACGGCCCCTACGAGCAGTACTTC
CDR3 protein: CASSAEDGPYEQYF

D gene: NA
V gene: TRBV18
clone size: NA
J gene: TRBJ2-7
CDR3 DNA: TGTGCCAGCTCACCCCGGGACGCTTCCTACGAGCAGTACTTC
CDR3 protein: CASSPRDASYEQYF

D gene: NA
V gene: TRBV7-2
clone size: NA
J gene: TRBJ2-2
CDR3 DNA: TGTGCCAGCAGCCAACGGACAAGGAGTTCCACCGGGGAGCTGTTTTTT
CDR3 protein: CASSQRTRSSTGELFF

D gene: NA
V gene: TRBV7-2
clone size: NA
J gene: TRBJ2-5
CDR3 DNA: TGTGCCAGCAGCTTATTAGGAAGACAAAGTTTGGAGACCCAGTACTTC
CDR3 protein: CASSLLGRQSLETQYF

D gene: NA
V gene: TRBV15
clone size: few
J gene: TRBJ1-4
CDR3 DNA: TGTGCCACCAGCAGAGACGATGCAACTAATGAAAAACTGTTTTTT
CDR3 protein: CATSRDDATNEKLFF

D gene: NA
V gene: TRBV7-6
clone size: many
J gene: TRBJ1-6
CDR3 DNA: TGTGTATCCCGCGGACCCCTCCACTTT
CDR3 protein: CVSRGPLHF

D gene: NA
V gene: TRBV3-1
clone size: NA
J gene: TRBJ1-2
CDR3 DNA: TGTGCCAGCAGCCAGGAGACGGATGGCTACACCTTC
CDR3 protein: CASSQETDGYTF

D gene: NA
V gene: TRBV7-2
clone size: NA
J gene: TRBJ2-5
CDR3 DNA: TGTGCCAGCAGCCCGCGTCCTAGATCCCAAGAGACCCAGTACTTC
CDR3 protein: CASSPRPRSQETQYF

D gene: NA
V gene: TRBV10-3
clone size: few
J gene: TRBJ2-3
CDR3 DNA: TGTGCCATCAGTGGTTGGAAGGCACCTCGTAGCACAGATACGCAGTATTTT
CDR3 protein: CAISGWKAPRSTDTQYF

D gene: NA
V gene: TRBV29-1
clone size: few
J gene: TRBJ1-2
CDR3 DNA: TGCAGCGACTCCACAGGTCTCAACTATGGCTACACCTTC
CDR3 protein: CSDSTGLNYGYTF

D gene: TRBD1
V gene: TRBV29-1
clone size: NA
J gene: TRBJ2-1
CDR3 DNA: TGCAGCGGGACCGGGACAGGGAACAATGAGCAGTTCTTC
CDR3 protein: CSGTGTGNNEQFF

D gene: NA
V gene: TRBV6-1
clone size: few
J gene: TRBJ1-3
CDR3 DNA: TGTGCCAGCAGGGCTTTCCCGCTGACAGTCAGCTCTGGAAACACCATATATTTT
CDR3 protein: CASRAFPLTVSSGNTIYF